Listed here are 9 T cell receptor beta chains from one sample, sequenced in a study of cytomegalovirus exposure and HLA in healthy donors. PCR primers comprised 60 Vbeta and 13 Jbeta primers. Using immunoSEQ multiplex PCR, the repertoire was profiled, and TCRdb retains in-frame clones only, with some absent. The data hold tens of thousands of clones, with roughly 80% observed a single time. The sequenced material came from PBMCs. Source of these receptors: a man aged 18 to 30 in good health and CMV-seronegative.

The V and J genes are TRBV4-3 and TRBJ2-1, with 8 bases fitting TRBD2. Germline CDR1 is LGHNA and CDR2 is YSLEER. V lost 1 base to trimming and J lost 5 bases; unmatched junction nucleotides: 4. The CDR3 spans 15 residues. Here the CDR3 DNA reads TGCGCCAGCAGCCAAGGTCCTAGCGGGCACAATGAGCAGTTCTTC. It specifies CASSQGPSGHNEQFF.

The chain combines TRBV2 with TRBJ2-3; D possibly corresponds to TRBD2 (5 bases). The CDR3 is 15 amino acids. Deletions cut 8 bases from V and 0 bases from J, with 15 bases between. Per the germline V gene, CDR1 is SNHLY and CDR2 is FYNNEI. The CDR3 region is CASLEDSPSTDTQYF. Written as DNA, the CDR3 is TGTGCCAGCCTCGAGGACTCGCCCAGCACAGATACGCAGTATTTT.

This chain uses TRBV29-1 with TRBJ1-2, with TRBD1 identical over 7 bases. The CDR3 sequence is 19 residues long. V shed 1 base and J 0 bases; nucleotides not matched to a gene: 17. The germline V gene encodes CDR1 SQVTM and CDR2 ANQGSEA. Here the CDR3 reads CSVEVFSRDGTVTNYGYTF. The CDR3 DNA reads TGCAGCGTTGAAGTCTTCTCCCGGGACGGGACAGTGACTAACTATGGCTACACCTTC.

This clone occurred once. CDR3: CASSYPGTGVGGYTF. CDR3 DNA: TGTGCCAGCAGTTACCCCGGGACAGGGGTAGGGGGCTACACCTTC. The chain couples TRBV28 to TRBJ1-2; TRBD1 matches at 10 bases. Per the germline V gene, CDR1 is MDHEN and CDR2 is SYDVKM. V was pared by 4 bases and J by 8 bases, with 10 bases of the junction left unmatched. The CDR3 is 15 residues long.

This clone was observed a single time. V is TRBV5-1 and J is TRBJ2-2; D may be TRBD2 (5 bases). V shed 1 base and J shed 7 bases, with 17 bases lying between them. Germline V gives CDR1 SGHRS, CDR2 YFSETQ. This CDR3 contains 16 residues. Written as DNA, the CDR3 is TGCGCCAGCAGCTTGTTACCCGGGGATGGTCTCGGGGAGCTGTTTTTT. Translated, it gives CASSLLPGDGLGELFF.

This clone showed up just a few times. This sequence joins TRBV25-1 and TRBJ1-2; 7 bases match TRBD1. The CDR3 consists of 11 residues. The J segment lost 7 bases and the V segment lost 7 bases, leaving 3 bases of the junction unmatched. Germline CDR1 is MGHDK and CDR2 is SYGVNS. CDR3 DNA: TGTGCCAGCACGGACAGGTCTGGCTACACCTTC. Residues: CASTDRSGYTF.

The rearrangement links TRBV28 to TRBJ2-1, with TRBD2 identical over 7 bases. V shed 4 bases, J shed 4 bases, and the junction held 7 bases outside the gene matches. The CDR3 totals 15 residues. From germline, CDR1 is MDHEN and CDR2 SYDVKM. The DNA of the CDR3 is TGTGCCAGCAGTTCGCCGGGACTAACGTACAATGAGCAGTTCTTC. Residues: CASSSPGLTYNEQFF. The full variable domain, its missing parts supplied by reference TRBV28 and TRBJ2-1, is DVKVTQSSRYLVKRTGEKVFLECVQDMDHENMFWYRQDPGLGLRLIYFSYDVKMKEKGDIPEGYSVSREKKERFSLILESASTNQTSMYLCASSSPGLTYNEQFFGPGTRLTVL.

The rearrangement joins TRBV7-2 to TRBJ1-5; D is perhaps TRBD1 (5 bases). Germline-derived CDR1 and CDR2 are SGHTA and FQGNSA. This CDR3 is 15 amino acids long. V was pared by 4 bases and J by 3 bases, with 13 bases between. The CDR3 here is CASSSGGGTNQPQHF. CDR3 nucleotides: TGTGCCAGCAGCTCTGGGGGGGGGACCAATCAGCCCCAGCATTTT.

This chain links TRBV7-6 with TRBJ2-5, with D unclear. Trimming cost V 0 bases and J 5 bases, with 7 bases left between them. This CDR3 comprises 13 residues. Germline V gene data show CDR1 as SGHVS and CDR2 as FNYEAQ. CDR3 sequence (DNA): TGTGCCAGCAGCTTAGCGCTAACGGAGACCCAGTACTTC. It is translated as CASSLALTETQYF.